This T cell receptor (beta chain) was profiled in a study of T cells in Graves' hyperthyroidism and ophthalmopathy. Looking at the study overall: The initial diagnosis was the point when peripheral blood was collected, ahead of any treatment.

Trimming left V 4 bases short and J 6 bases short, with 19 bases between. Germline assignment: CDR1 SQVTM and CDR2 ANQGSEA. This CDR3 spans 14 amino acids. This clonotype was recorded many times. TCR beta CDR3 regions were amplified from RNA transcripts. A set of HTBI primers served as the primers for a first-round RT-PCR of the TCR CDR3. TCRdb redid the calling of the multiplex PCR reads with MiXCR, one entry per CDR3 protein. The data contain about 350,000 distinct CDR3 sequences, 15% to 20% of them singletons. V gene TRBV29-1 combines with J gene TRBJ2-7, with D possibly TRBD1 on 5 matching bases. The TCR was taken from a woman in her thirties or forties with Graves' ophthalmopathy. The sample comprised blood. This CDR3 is CSVVPRVLGSEQYF. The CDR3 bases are TGCAGCGTTGTCCCCAGGGTACTTGGCTCCGAGCAGTACTTC.